The 29 T cell receptor beta chains listed next were all sequenced from one sample in a study of T-cell memory formation after mild COVID-19. In TCRdb, the 5' RACE reads were re-called with MiXCR into one record per CDR3 protein. The sample carries a few hundred thousand distinct CDR3 sequences, approximately 25% recorded once. Sequencing input: PBMCs or a T cell subset sorted from them (not recorded which). The receptors derive from an adult woman who had mild COVID-19 (a few samples of this study predate the infection). Cell type and time point are not known.

The CDR3: CSAALRGETQYF. CDR3 coding DNA: TGCAGCGCCGCGCTGAGGGGGGAGACGCAGTATTTT. V is TRBV29-1 and J is TRBJ2-3, with D perhaps being TRBD1 or TRBD2 (6 bases each). Germline assignment: CDR1 SQVTM and CDR2 ANQGSEA. Trimming removed 7 bases at V and 9 bases at J, with 17 bases between. CDR3 length: 12 residues.

The chain links TRBV12-3 or TRBV12-4 to TRBJ2-1; TRBD1 or TRBD2 may be the D gene (5 bases each). V dropped 5 bases and J dropped 6 bases, with 14 bases sitting between them. The CDR3 runs 14 residues. CDR3 nucleotide sequence: TGTGCCAGCAGTATTGGGACCACCTCCAATGAGCAGTTCTTC. This codes for CASSIGTTSNEQFF.

V usage is TRBV4-3 and J usage is TRBJ2-7, with 7 bases that match TRBD2. This CDR3 contains 16 residues. Looked up from germline, CDR1 is LGHNA and CDR2 is YSLEER. V lost 0 bases and J lost 0; bases outside the gene matches: 5. The CDR3 nucleotides read TGCGCCAGCAGCCAAGATTCACTAGCGAGCTCCTACGAGCAGTACTTC. It yields the protein CASSQDSLASSYEQYF.

CDR3 residues: CASSAGQKNTEAFF. As DNA, the CDR3 is TGTGCCAGCAGCGCCGGACAGAAGAACACTGAAGCTTTCTTT. The genes are TRBV9 and TRBJ1-1; D perhaps matches TRBD1 (6 bases). Per the germline V gene, CDR1 is SGDLS and CDR2 is YYNGEE. Trimming cost V 3 bases and J 1 base, with 10 bases left between them. This CDR3 has 14 amino acids.

The V call is TRBV19, the J call TRBJ1-2; no reliable D call. V was cut by 3 bases and J by 5 bases, with 22 bases left in between. This CDR3 is 17 amino acids long. Germline V gene data show CDR1 as LNHDA and CDR2 as SQIVND (reference sequence). This CDR3 reads CASSISHGLERLYGYTF. CDR3 nucleotides: TGTGCCAGTAGTATCAGTCACGGCCTCGAACGTTTATATGGCTACACCTTC.

This clonotype appeared a few times. V is TRBV12-3 or TRBV12-4 and J is TRBJ2-2; 9 positions agree with TRBD2. There are 14 residues in the CDR3. V shed 6 bases, J shed 3 bases, and the junction held 2 bases outside the gene matches. CDR3 nucleotides: TGTGCCAGCAGGCGGGGGGGCGACACCGGGGAGCTGTTTTTT. Protein product: CASRRGGDTGELFF.

This clonotype was counted only a few times. This chain links TRBV12-3 or TRBV12-4 with TRBJ2-1, with 10 bases fitting TRBD2. The CDR3 is 16 amino acids. The V gene end was trimmed by 5 bases and the J gene end by 6 bases; junction bases not matched to a gene: 10. CDR3 coding DNA: TGTGCCAGCAGTGTCTCTAGCGGGAGCCCTCGCAATGAGCAGTTCTTC. Residues: CASSVSSGSPRNEQFF.

This clonotype was recorded a few times. The chain has TRBV20-1 and TRBJ2-7; D gene uncertain. The CDR3 consists of 15 residues. Per the germline V gene, CDR1 is DFQATT and CDR2 is SNEGSKA (reference sequence). Deletions cut 0 bases from V and 9 bases from J, with 21 bases between. The CDR3 bases are TGCAGTGCTAGAGAACTCCGAGGAAAGGAGTTGTGGCAGTACTTC. Protein sequence: CSARELRGKELWQYF.

This clonotype was picked up a small number of times. The chain carries TRBV30 and TRBJ2-7, with 7 nucleotides matching TRBD1. The CDR3 spans 14 residues. Germline CDR1 is GTSNPN and CDR2 is SVGIG (reference sequence). J was trimmed by 3 bases and V by 1 base; bases with no gene match: 6. The CDR3 DNA reads as TGTGCCTGGAGTGCCGACAGGGCTCGCTACGAGCAGTACTTC. Amino acids: CAWSADRARYEQYF. Combining the CDR3 with reference TRBV30 and TRBJ2-7 gives the whole variable domain SQTIHQWPATLVQPVGSPLSLECTVEGTSNPNLYWYRQAAGRGLQLLFYSVGIGQISSEVPQNLSASRPQDRQFILSSKKLLLSDSGFYLCAWSADRARYEQYFGPGTRLTVT.

This clonotype has a handful of counts. This chain uses TRBV12-5 with TRBJ2-1; D is unclear. The V end lost 4 bases, the J end lost 0 bases, and 13 bases lay between the germline ends. Germline CDR1 LGHNT, CDR2 FRNRAP. The CDR3 is made up of 16 amino acids. The DNA of the CDR3 is TGTGCTAGTGGTTCTCCGAACGCCGGCTCCTACAATGAGCAGTTCTTC. Translation gives CASGSPNAGSYNEQFF.

This clonotype was seen only a few times. The V and J genes are TRBV20-1 and TRBJ2-1, with TRBD2 matching 10 bases. The CDR3 is made up of 14 amino acids. Per germline, CDR1 DFQATT and CDR2 SNEGSKA (reference sequence). V lost 6 bases, J lost 4 bases, and 6 bases stayed unmatched. The CDR3 coding sequence is TGCAGTGCCATAGCGGGGGGAGTTTACAATGAGCAGTTCTTC. Translation gives CSAIAGGVYNEQFF.

This sequence joins TRBV7-3 and TRBJ2-1, with D perhaps matching TRBD1 or TRBD2 (6 bases each). CDR1 and CDR2 (germline): SGHTA, FQGTGA. Trimming removed 1 base at V and 9 bases at J, with 13 bases between. The CDR3 has 14 amino acids. CDR3 nucleotide sequence: TGTGCCAGCAGCTTAAGGTCCGGAGGGGGTGAGCAGTTCTTC. This sequence encodes CASSLRSGGGEQFF.

The chain recombines TRBV6-5 with TRBJ1-1; the D is unclear. This CDR3 has 14 amino acids. Germline V gene lookup returns CDR1 MNHEY and CDR2 SVGAGI. Between the trimmed V and J ends, which lost 5 bases and 1 base, there was a span of 11 bases. The CDR3 bases are TGTGCCAGCAGTGGGGTGAGACGGAACACTGAAGCTTTCTTT. It specifies CASSGVRRNTEAFF.

This CDR3 reads CSALSWEGVDEQYF. The CDR3, as DNA: TGCAGTGCGCTTAGCTGGGAAGGGGTGGACGAGCAGTACTTC. The chain recombines TRBV20-1 with TRBJ2-7; D may be TRBD1 (5 bases). Germline V gives CDR1 DFQATT, CDR2 SNEGSKA (reference sequence). CDR3 length: 14 residues. Trimming shortened V by 6 bases and J by 5 bases, and 20 bases separated the two germline ends.

This chain joins TRBV5-1 and TRBJ2-3, with a weak D call TRBD2 (5 bases). Trimming took off 3 bases at V and 2 bases at J, with 13 bases between the two ends. Germline-derived CDR1 and CDR2 are SGHRS and YFSETQ. There are 15 residues in the CDR3. The CDR3 sequence is CASSSLAYSTDTQYF. Here the CDR3 DNA reads TGCGCCAGCAGCTCCTTAGCGTACTCCACAGATACGCAGTATTTT.

This chain connects TRBV5-1 to TRBJ2-3, with TRBD2 matching 10 bases. This CDR3 contains 15 residues. The junction had 4 bases not matched to a gene; V was cut back by 0 bases and J by 6 bases. CDR1 and CDR2 from the germline V gene are SGHRS and YFSETQ. The DNA of the CDR3 is TGCGCCAGCAGCTTGGTCGGTAGCGGGAGGGATACGCAGTATTTT. Its translation: CASSLVGSGRDTQYF.

This clonotype has just a few counts. J is TRBJ2-2 and V is TRBV5-5, with 7 bases matching TRBD1. V trimming: 3 bases; J trimming: 2 bases; junction bases outside the gene matches: 10. This CDR3 has 17 residues. Germline V CDR1 and CDR2: SGHKS, YYEKEE (reference sequence). The CDR3 loop reads CASSYESQGENTGELFF. The CDR3 nucleotides are TGTGCCAGCAGCTATGAATCCCAGGGGGAAAACACCGGGGAGCTGTTTTTT.

The V call is TRBV6-6, the J call TRBJ2-7; TRBD2 aligns across 15 bases. After removal of 6 bases from V and 1 base from J, the junction contained 10 bases not matched to a gene. The V gene's germline CDR1 is MNHNY and CDR2 SVGAGI (reference sequence). The CDR3 length is 18 residues. DNA of the CDR3: TGTGCCAGCAGAGACACCCCGGGACTAGCGGGAGGTTCCTACGAGCAGTACTTC. Encoded protein: CASRDTPGLAGGSYEQYF.

The V call is TRBV7-3, the J call TRBJ1-6, with a possible D match to TRBD1 (5 bases). In germline, CDR1 is SGHTA, CDR2 FQGTGA. V lost 6 bases, J lost 10 bases, and 16 bases lay in between. The CDR3 is 14 amino acids. CDR3 sequence: CASSQRGVGSPLHF. The CDR3 nucleotides are TGTGCCAGCAGTCAAAGAGGGGTTGGGTCACCCCTCCACTTT.

This clonotype has ten or more counts. This rearrangement joins TRBV5-1 to TRBJ1-2, with D possibly matching TRBD1 (5 bases). The CDR3 loop spans 14 amino acids. The germline CDR1 and CDR2 sequences are SGHRS and YFSETQ. V was shortened by 1 base and J by 6 bases, with 13 bases between the two germline ends. CDR3 region: CASSLSGTNDGYTF. The DNA of the CDR3 is TGCGCCAGCAGCTTGAGTGGGACCAACGATGGCTACACCTTC.

This chain connects TRBV6-2 or TRBV6-3 to TRBJ2-7; 9 bases match TRBD2. The junction had 25 bases not matched to a gene; V was cut back by 6 bases and J by 1 base. The germline gives CDR1 MNHEY, CDR2 SVGEGT. This CDR3 comprises 21 residues. The CDR3 is CASSADGLGLGGRADSYEQYF. CDR3 nucleotide sequence: TGTGCCAGCAGCGCCGATGGACTCGGACTGGGCGGGAGGGCCGATTCCTACGAGCAGTACTTC.

The chain links TRBV6-2 or TRBV6-3 to TRBJ2-7; no definite D call. Looked up from germline, CDR1 is MNHEY and CDR2 is SVGEGT. This CDR3 contains 14 residues. V lost 4 bases and J lost 2, with 12 bases in between. CDR3: CASSFTLGAYEQYF. CDR3 in DNA: TGTGCCAGCAGTTTTACCCTTGGCGCCTACGAGCAGTACTTC.

Only a few counts were recorded for this clonotype. The chain employs TRBV6-2 or TRBV6-3 and TRBJ2-1, with D possibly being TRBD2 (5 bases). The length of the CDR3 is 16 residues. The V gene lost 6 bases and the J gene lost 2 bases, with 17 bases spanning the gap. Germline V gene data show CDR1 as MNHEY and CDR2 as SVGEGT. The CDR3 reads CASRPRLLAAYNEQFF. The CDR3 DNA follows: TGTGCCAGCAGACCCAGGCTCCTAGCAGCCTACAATGAGCAGTTCTTC.

This clonotype appeared a few times. The rearrangement joins TRBV15 to TRBJ2-5; TRBD1 matches at 7 bases. Germline V lookup: CDR1 LNHNV, CDR2 YYDKDF (reference sequence). The V and J ends lost 1 base and 6 bases, in that order; junction bases with no gene match: 5. The CDR3 totals 14 residues. The CDR3 sequence is CATSRGRGKQTQYF. The CDR3 bases are TGTGCCACCAGCAGAGGCAGGGGGAAACAGACCCAGTACTTC.

This clonotype was observed a handful of times. This chain links TRBV18 with TRBJ1-2; no clear D. Per germline, CDR1 KGHSH and CDR2 LQKENI. This CDR3 comprises 13 residues. The V gene lost 4 bases and the J gene lost 11 bases, with 17 bases spanning the gap. CDR3 loop: CASSLAPLSGYTF. In DNA, the CDR3 is TGTGCCAGCTCACTGGCCCCGCTCTCGGGGTACACCTTC.

This chain connects TRBV5-1 to TRBJ2-3; a possible D gene is TRBD2 (6 bases). V lost 2 bases to trimming and J lost 0 bases, with 16 bases between them. Germline values: CDR1 SGHRS, CDR2 YFSETQ. CDR3 length equals 17 residues. CDR3 coding DNA: TGCGCCAGCAGCTTTATCGCGGGGACTCTTAGCACAGATACGCAGTATTTT. It is translated as CASSFIAGTLSTDTQYF. The whole variable domain, remainder taken from reference TRBV5-1 and TRBJ2-3, is KAGVTQTPRYLIKTRGQQVTLSCSPISGHRSVSWYQQTPGQGLQFLFEYFSETQRNKGNFPGRFSGRQFSNSRSEMNVSTLELGDSALYLCASSFIAGTLSTDTQYFGPGTRLTVL.

In its sample, this clonotype was seen a few times. The chain couples TRBV12-3 or TRBV12-4 to TRBJ2-1; 7 bases are a match to TRBD2. V was clipped by 1 base and J by 3 bases; unmatched bases: 6. This CDR3 has 16 residues. The CDR3 sequence: CASSLVAAGDYNEQFF. As DNA, the CDR3 is TGTGCCAGCAGTTTAGTGGCGGCGGGAGACTACAATGAGCAGTTCTTC.

V usage is TRBV7-9 and J usage is TRBJ2-5, with 11 nucleotides matching TRBD1. The V gene end was trimmed by 5 bases and the J gene end by 7 bases; junction bases not matched to a gene: 12. Germline lookup yields CDR1 SEHNR and CDR2 FQNEAQ (reference sequence). This CDR3 has 16 amino acids. Here the CDR3 reads CASSRGTGGIRLTQYF. As DNA, the CDR3 is TGTGCCAGCAGCCGGGGGACAGGGGGAATCCGGTTGACCCAGTACTTC.

This clonotype was counted a few times. The rearrangement joins TRBV12-3 or TRBV12-4 to TRBJ1-1; D might be TRBD1 (5 bases). CDR3 length equals 13 residues. With 4 bases removed from V and 3 bases from J, the gap between germline ends came to 9 bases. The CDR3 DNA is TGTGCCAGCAGTTCAGTGGGGGACACTGAAGCTTTCTTT. As protein: CASSSVGDTEAFF.